This TCR beta chain was recorded in a study of T-cell memory formation after mild COVID-19. This clonotype came up a few times. What it recognizes is unknown. This CDR3 contains 14 residues. The V and J ends lost 5 bases and 7 bases respectively, with 17 bases between them. The V gene's germline CDR1 is MNHEY and CDR2 SVGEGT. UMIs and sample barcodes were carried by the TCR alpha and TCR beta cDNA libraries that 5'RACE produced using constant-segment primers. TCRdb re-called the 5' RACE reads with MiXCR, one entry per CDR3 protein. The sample shows around 370,000 distinct CDR3 sequences, around 21% of them seen only once. The study's findings and limits: Second-wave clones reaching peak frequency on day 37 lacked confirmed SARS-CoV-2 specificity. Pre-infection memory showed some responding clones, and this suggested that cross-reactive memory joined. Contracting clones from day 15 to 85 had balanced CD4/CD8; later expanders favoured CD4+.

This chain links TRBV6-2 or TRBV6-3 with TRBJ1-2; a weak D match, TRBD1 (6 bases). The sample taken for sequencing was PBMCs or a T cell subset sorted from them (not recorded which). The source is an adult woman who had mild COVID-19 (a few samples of this study predate the infection). Cell type and time point are not known. CDR3 nucleotide sequence: TGTGCCAGCAGTCCATCAGACAGGCCGCTTGGCTACACCTTC. Its translation: CASSPSDRPLGYTF.